A selection of T cell receptor beta chains follows, all from one sample in a study of T-cell memory formation after mild COVID-19. TCRdb used MiXCR to reprocess the 5' RACE reads, holding one entry per CDR3 protein. The repertoire holds a few hundred thousand distinct CDR3 sequences, with approximately 15% as singletons. The specimen sequenced was PBMCs or a T cell subset sorted from them (not recorded which). The receptors here all came from a man aged 18 to 29 who had mild COVID-19 (a few samples of this study predate the infection). Cell type and time point are not known. The CDR3 runs from the conserved cysteine through the conserved F or W. D genes are given only for firm matches. The size of a clone is reported for some rows only, either as once, few or many, or as a class for expanded clones.

TRBD1	few	TRBV7-9	TRBJ1-5	TGTGCCAGCAGCGCCGGGACAGTGGTAGGTCAGCCCCAGCATTTT	CASSAGTVVGQPQHF
NA	NA	TRBV7-2	TRBJ1-5	TGTGCCAGCAGCTGGGGGAATTATCAGCCCCAGCATTTT	CASSWGNYQPQHF
TRBD2	NA	TRBV20-1	TRBJ2-1	TGCAGTGCTCAGCCGGGACTAGCGGGCCACAATGAGCAGTTCTTC	CSAQPGLAGHNEQFF
NA	few	TRBV6-1	TRBJ1-5	TGTGCCAGCACGAAGACAGGTTCGAGTCAGCCCCAGCATTTT	CASTKTGSSQPQHF
NA	NA	TRBV4-3	TRBJ2-2	TGCGCCAGCAGCCCAATAGGGTTATACACCGGGGAGCTGTTTTTT	CASSPIGLYTGELFF
NA	NA	TRBV12-3/TRBV12-4	TRBJ1-6	TGTGCCAGTGGAGGGGCCGGAAATTCACCCCTCCACTTT	CASGGAGNSPLHF
NA	NA	TRBV5-1	TRBJ1-1	TGCGCCAGCAGCTTGGCGGGGGCGCGGACTGAAGCTTTCTTT	CASSLAGARTEAFF
NA	NA	TRBV9	TRBJ2-1	TGTGCCAGCAGCGTAGCCCGGGGACGCTCCTACAATGAGCAGTTCTTC	CASSVARGRSYNEQFF
NA	few	TRBV6-5	TRBJ2-5	TGTGCCGCCAGCTCGACAGAAGGAGGTTGGACCCAGTACTTC	CAASSTEGGWTQYF
NA	few	TRBV6-5	TRBJ1-3	TGTGCCAGCAGTCAATCACAGGGCTCCTTCGGAAACACCATATATTTT	CASSQSQGSFGNTIYF
TRBD2	many	TRBV7-9	TRBJ2-3	TGTGCCAGCAGCTTGAGCGGGGGACCCACAGATACGCAGTATTTT	CASSLSGGPTDTQYF
NA	NA	TRBV6-5	TRBJ2-2	TGTGCCGCCCGGAAGAACACCGGGGAGCTGTTTTTT	CAARKNTGELFF
TRBD1	few	TRBV5-1	TRBJ2-1	TGCGCCAGCAGCCCCGCGGGACAGGGCCGGAATGAGCAGTTCTTC	CASSPAGQGRNEQFF
NA	NA	TRBV7-2	TRBJ2-1	TGTGCCAGCAGCTCCCTGGGCTCCTACAATGAGCAGTTCTTC	CASSSLGSYNEQFF
NA	few	TRBV20-1	TRBJ2-3	TGCAGTGCTAGCCGTGGGGGAGGCACAGATACGCAGTATTTT	CSASRGGGTDTQYF
TRBD2	NA	TRBV14	TRBJ2-5	TGTGCCAGCAGCCAAGAGGGACTAGTAAGGATAGCCGGAGAGACCCAGTACTTC	CASSQEGLVRIAGETQYF
TRBD1	NA	TRBV7-2	TRBJ2-5	TGTGCCAGCAGCTTAGCGTGGGCAGGGGGACGTGAGACCCAGTACTTC	CASSLAWAGGRETQYF
NA	NA	TRBV27	TRBJ1-6	TGTGCCAGCAGTTTGGTGGGGGGCAGGAATTCACCCCTCCACTTT	CASSLVGGRNSPLHF
NA	NA	TRBV12-5	TRBJ2-3	TGTGCTAGTGGTTTGGTACAGACAGGCACAGATACGCAGTATTTT	CASGLVQTGTDTQYF
NA	few	TRBV4-1	TRBJ2-3	TGCGCCAGCAGCCAAGACGACCTCGCAGGACGGACAGATACGCAGTATTTT	CASSQDDLAGRTDTQYF
TRBD1	few	TRBV7-6	TRBJ2-1	TGTGCCAGCAGCTTACCGACAGGGCGGCATGAGCAGTTCTTC	CASSLPTGRHEQFF
NA	NA	TRBV10-3	TRBJ1-4	TGTGCCATCAGTGAGGGTGATGAAAAACTGTTTTTT	CAISEGDEKLFF
NA	NA	TRBV5-1	TRBJ2-7	TGCGCCAGCAGCTTGGGACGGGGCGAGATCTACGAGCAGTACTTC	CASSLGRGEIYEQYF
NA	NA	TRBV4-3	TRBJ2-5	TGCGCCAGCAGCCAAGGGAATCGGGCCTGGGAGGAGACCCAGTACTTC	CASSQGNRAWEETQYF
NA	few	TRBV6-5	TRBJ1-1	TGTGCCAGCAGTTACTCGACAAGCCTCGGGGGAGGCGGGACTGAAGCTTTCTTT	CASSYSTSLGGGGTEAFF